This TCR beta chain was sequenced during a study of T cells in localized non-small cell lung cancer. Study observations and caveats: Within adjacent lung there appeared a median approximately 59 of the top 100 tumor clones.

Here immunoSEQ multiplex PCR was the method, and the copy in TCRdb shows in-frame clones only, minus some. Here the sample spans approximately 43,000 clones, roughly 86% being singletons. Worth noting for this clone: Its antigen is undetermined.

V lost 0 bases, J lost 0 bases, and 7 bases stayed unmatched. The CDR3 length is 18 residues. Germline-derived CDR1 and CDR2 are KGHSH and LQKENI. The material sequenced was peripheral blood, taken before any cancer treatment. This TCR was recovered from a woman between 18 and 50 years old with stage III lung adenocarcinoma. The rearrangement uses TRBV18 and TRBJ2-1, with TRBD1 identical over 8 bases. The CDR3 sequence: CASSPPRQGRVSYNEQFF. In DNA, the CDR3 is TGTGCCAGCTCACCACCGAGACAGGGGCGCGTCTCCTACAATGAGCAGTTCTTC.